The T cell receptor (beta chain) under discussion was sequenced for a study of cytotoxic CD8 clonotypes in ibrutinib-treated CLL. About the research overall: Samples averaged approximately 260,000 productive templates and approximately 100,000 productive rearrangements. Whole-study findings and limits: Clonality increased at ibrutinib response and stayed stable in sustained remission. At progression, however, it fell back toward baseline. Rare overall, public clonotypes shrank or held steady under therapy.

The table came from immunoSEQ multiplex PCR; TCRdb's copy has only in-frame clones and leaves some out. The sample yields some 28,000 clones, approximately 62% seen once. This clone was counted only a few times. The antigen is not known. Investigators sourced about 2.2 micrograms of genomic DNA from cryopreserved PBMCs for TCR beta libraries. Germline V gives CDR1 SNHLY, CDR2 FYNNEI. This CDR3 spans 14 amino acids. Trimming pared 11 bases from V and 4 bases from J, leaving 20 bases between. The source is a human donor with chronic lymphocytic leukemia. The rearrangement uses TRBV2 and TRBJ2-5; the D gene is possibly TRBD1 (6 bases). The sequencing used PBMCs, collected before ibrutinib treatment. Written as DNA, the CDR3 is TGTGCCGGACACAGGGACGCGGGCGGAGAGACCCAGTACTTC. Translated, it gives CAGHRDAGGETQYF.